This is a list of T cell receptor beta chains from one sample in a study of Graves' ophthalmopathy and Graves' hyperthyroidism. TCRdb re-called the multiplex PCR reads through MiXCR, storing one row per CDR3 protein. Among hundreds of thousands of distinct CDR3 sequences, over 20% were seen once, and the ten largest hold roughly 7.4%. Sequenced: peripheral blood. Receptors originate from a woman in her late teens or twenties with stable Graves' hyperthyroidism. Some clones in this sample may be carry-over from other donors' samples. CDR3s include the opening cysteine and the closing phenylalanine or tryptophan. D genes are given only for firm matches. Clone sizes are given selectively: once, few, many, or a class where the clone is expanded.

clone size: many; J gene: TRBJ2-2; V gene: TRBV2; D gene: .; CDR3 DNA: TGTGCCAGCACCTTTATGACCGGGGAGCTGTTTTTT; CDR3 protein: CASTFMTGELFF
clone size: .; J gene: TRBJ1-3; V gene: TRBV6-1; D gene: .; CDR3 DNA: TGTGCCAGCAGGGGGACAAGCTCTGGAAACACCATATATTTT; CDR3 protein: CASRGTSSGNTIYF
clone size: many; J gene: TRBJ2-7; V gene: TRBV29-1; D gene: .; CDR3 DNA: TGCAGCGTTCAGGGTGGGTACGAGCAGTACTTC; CDR3 protein: CSVQGGYEQYF
clone size: many; J gene: TRBJ1-2; V gene: TRBV12-3/TRBV12-4; D gene: TRBD1; CDR3 DNA: TGTGCCAGCAGTCCGGGACAGGGTTTCTATGGCTACACCTTC; CDR3 protein: CASSPGQGFYGYTF
clone size: few; J gene: TRBJ1-1; V gene: TRBV3-1; D gene: TRBD1; CDR3 DNA: TGTGCCAGCAGCCGCCGGACAGGGGCGCTTAACACTGAAGCTTTCTTT; CDR3 protein: CASSRRTGALNTEAFF
clone size: many; J gene: TRBJ2-5; V gene: TRBV6-1; D gene: TRBD2; CDR3 DNA: TGTGCCAGCAGTGAACGGCGGGAGCGGGTGACCCAGTACTTC; CDR3 protein: CASSERRERVTQYF
clone size: many; J gene: TRBJ1-3; V gene: TRBV12-3/TRBV12-4; D gene: TRBD1; CDR3 DNA: TGTGCCAGTCGACCTACAGGGGACTCTGGAAACACCATATATTTT; CDR3 protein: CASRPTGDSGNTIYF
clone size: .; J gene: TRBJ1-3; V gene: TRBV6-1; D gene: .; CDR3 DNA: TGTGCCAGCAGTCCTTGGACGGCCCCGGGACACACCATATATTTT; CDR3 protein: CASSPWTAPGHTIYF
clone size: few; J gene: TRBJ1-5; V gene: TRBV28; D gene: .; CDR3 DNA: TGTGCCAGCACCCTTGACTGGGCGGTGAGCAATCAGCCCCAGCATTTT; CDR3 protein: CASTLDWAVSNQPQHF
clone size: .; J gene: TRBJ2-5; V gene: TRBV6-5; D gene: .; CDR3 DNA: TGTGCCAGCAGTTACAGCCAGGGGAGGACCCAGTACTTC; CDR3 protein: CASSYSQGRTQYF
clone size: many; J gene: TRBJ2-2; V gene: TRBV2; D gene: TRBD2; CDR3 DNA: TGTGCCACAAGAGGGACTACAAATTCCGGGGAGCTGTTTTTT; CDR3 protein: CATRGTTNSGELFF
clone size: many; J gene: TRBJ2-2; V gene: TRBV7-2; D gene: .; CDR3 DNA: TGTGCCAGCGGGGGAGAGAGCACCGGGGAGCTGTTTTTT; CDR3 protein: CASGGESTGELFF
clone size: .; J gene: TRBJ1-1; V gene: TRBV28; D gene: .; CDR3 DNA: TGTGCCAGCAAATTACACGGTAGAACTGAAGCTTTCTTT; CDR3 protein: CASKLHGRTEAFF
clone size: .; J gene: TRBJ1-2; V gene: TRBV30; D gene: .; CDR3 DNA: TGTGCCTGGAGCTCTAGGGCGAACTATGGCTACACCTTC; CDR3 protein: CAWSSRANYGYTF
clone size: many; J gene: TRBJ2-5; V gene: TRBV12-3/TRBV12-4; D gene: .; CDR3 DNA: TGTGCCAGCAGCCAAGGACAGCCTACCCAAGAGACCCAGTACTTC; CDR3 protein: CASSQGQPTQETQYF
clone size: many; J gene: TRBJ1-1; V gene: TRBV9; D gene: .; CDR3 DNA: TGTGCCAGCAGCGTAGATGGGAACACTGAAGCTTTCTTT; CDR3 protein: CASSVDGNTEAFF
clone size: few; J gene: TRBJ2-6; V gene: TRBV27; D gene: TRBD2; CDR3 DNA: TGTGCCAGCAGTTTATCGGGCCCGACTAGCGTTATCTCTGGGGCCAACGTCCTGACTTTC; CDR3 protein: CASSLSGPTSVISGANVLTF
clone size: many; J gene: TRBJ1-1; V gene: TRBV28; D gene: .; CDR3 DNA: TGTGCCAGCACGTCAGTCGATCAGGCAGCGCGAAAATTGAACACTGAAGCTTTCTTT; CDR3 protein: CASTSVDQAARKLNTEAFF
clone size: many; J gene: TRBJ2-2; V gene: TRBV6-5; D gene: .; CDR3 DNA: TGTGCCAGCAGTTTTGGCTACACCGGGGAGCTGTTTTTT; CDR3 protein: CASSFGYTGELFF
clone size: once; J gene: TRBJ2-7; V gene: TRBV11-1; D gene: TRBD2; CDR3 DNA: TGTGCCAGCAGCTTAGCGTTGTCAGGGATGGTTACTAGCGGGAGGGAGCTTGAGCAGTACTTC; CDR3 protein: CASSLALSGMVTSGRELEQYF
clone size: many; J gene: TRBJ2-2; V gene: TRBV12-3/TRBV12-4; D gene: .; CDR3 DNA: TGTGCCACCCAGGGGAACACCGGGGAGCTGTTTTTT; CDR3 protein: CATQGNTGELFF
clone size: .; J gene: TRBJ1-6; V gene: TRBV10-3; D gene: .; CDR3 DNA: TGTGCCATCAGGCCCGGACAGCCTAATTCACCCCTCCACTTT; CDR3 protein: CAIRPGQPNSPLHF
clone size: .; J gene: TRBJ2-7; V gene: TRBV12-5; D gene: .; CDR3 DNA: TGTGCTAGTGGTTCATTGGTACTACAGGGGGGGACCAGAAGCTCCTACGAGCAGTACTTC; CDR3 protein: CASGSLVLQGGTRSSYEQYF
clone size: few; J gene: TRBJ1-2; V gene: TRBV28; D gene: .; CDR3 DNA: TGTGCCAGCAGTTTAGTCGGGGGCGGTTACTATGGCTACACCTTC; CDR3 protein: CASSLVGGGYYGYTF
clone size: many; J gene: TRBJ1-2; V gene: TRBV4-2; D gene: .; CDR3 DNA: TGTGCCAGCAGCCAAGATAGGGCAGGGAACTATGGCTACACCTTC; CDR3 protein: CASSQDRAGNYGYTF
clone size: many; J gene: TRBJ1-5; V gene: TRBV15; D gene: .; CDR3 DNA: TGTGCCACCAGCAGTTGGACAAGTAGCAATCAGCCCCAGCATTTT; CDR3 protein: CATSSWTSSNQPQHF
clone size: .; J gene: TRBJ2-7; V gene: TRBV27; D gene: TRBD2; CDR3 DNA: TGTGCCAGCAGTTCTCTAGCGGGGAGCCACGAGCAGTACTTC; CDR3 protein: CASSSLAGSHEQYF
clone size: .; J gene: TRBJ2-2; V gene: TRBV6-1; D gene: .; CDR3 DNA: TGTGCCAGCAGCTCCTACCTTAGCGGACCGAACACCGGGGAGCTGTTTTTT; CDR3 protein: CASSSYLSGPNTGELFF
clone size: many; J gene: TRBJ1-2; V gene: TRBV12-3/TRBV12-4; D gene: TRBD1; CDR3 DNA: TGTGCCAGCAGTAAGCAGGCAGGGGGCGCAAGCTATGGCTACACCTTC; CDR3 protein: CASSKQAGGASYGYTF
clone size: few; J gene: TRBJ2-7; V gene: TRBV6-1; D gene: .; CDR3 DNA: TGTGCCAGCTCCGCTGCCGACTACGAGCAGTACTTC; CDR3 protein: CASSAADYEQYF
clone size: many; J gene: TRBJ1-5; V gene: TRBV30; D gene: .; CDR3 DNA: TGTGCCTGGAGTGGTGGGGGTCTGGGGCCCCAGCATTTT; CDR3 protein: CAWSGGGLGPQHF
clone size: .; J gene: TRBJ2-7; V gene: TRBV27; D gene: TRBD1; CDR3 DNA: TGTGCCAGCAGTTTTTTCCGCAAGACAGGGGTGGTGTACGAGCAGTACTTC; CDR3 protein: CASSFFRKTGVVYEQYF
clone size: few; J gene: TRBJ1-2; V gene: TRBV9; D gene: .; CDR3 DNA: TGTGCCAGCAGCGTAGAAGGGGACCCGGGAGGCTATGGCTACACCTTC; CDR3 protein: CASSVEGDPGGYGYTF
clone size: few; J gene: TRBJ1-5; V gene: TRBV12-3/TRBV12-4; D gene: .; CDR3 DNA: TGTGCCAGCAGTTTAGAGTGGGAGAATAGCAATCAGCCCCAGCATTTT; CDR3 protein: CASSLEWENSNQPQHF
clone size: many; J gene: TRBJ2-2; V gene: TRBV5-1; D gene: .; CDR3 DNA: TGCGCCAGCAGCTTGTATCCCTACCGCTACGCGAACACCGGGGAGCTGTTTTTT; CDR3 protein: CASSLYPYRYANTGELFF
clone size: once; J gene: TRBJ2-5; V gene: TRBV19; D gene: .; CDR3 DNA: TGTGCCAGTAGTCCCCTCCGGGGGCAAAGCCAAGAGACCCAGTACTTC; CDR3 protein: CASSPLRGQSQETQYF
clone size: many; J gene: TRBJ1-2; V gene: TRBV6-4; D gene: .; CDR3 DNA: TGTGCCAGCAGTGACTCTCCGACAGACCGCTATGGCTACACCTTC; CDR3 protein: CASSDSPTDRYGYTF
clone size: .; J gene: TRBJ2-7; V gene: TRBV20-1; D gene: .; CDR3 DNA: TGCAGTGCTAAGGGGTCTAGATCCTACGAGCAGTACTTC; CDR3 protein: CSAKGSRSYEQYF
clone size: many; J gene: TRBJ2-7; V gene: TRBV13; D gene: .; CDR3 DNA: TGTGCCAGCAGCTTAGATTCGAGGGGGGGCTACGAGCAGTACTTC; CDR3 protein: CASSLDSRGGYEQYF
clone size: many; J gene: TRBJ1-1; V gene: TRBV12-5; D gene: TRBD1; CDR3 DNA: TGTGCTAGTCTGGTCGGGGCAGGGGGTACTGAAGCTTTCTTT; CDR3 protein: CASLVGAGGTEAFF
clone size: .; J gene: TRBJ2-5; V gene: TRBV6-1; D gene: TRBD1; CDR3 DNA: TGTGCCAGCTGTAGGGACAGTCAAGAGACCCAGTACTTC; CDR3 protein: CASCRDSQETQYF
clone size: many; J gene: TRBJ1-1; V gene: TRBV5-1; D gene: .; CDR3 DNA: TGCGCCAGCAGCCCCGGGACACGGACCGGTCGAGCTTTCTTT; CDR3 protein: CASSPGTRTGRAFF
clone size: many; J gene: TRBJ2-4; V gene: TRBV12-3/TRBV12-4; D gene: TRBD1; CDR3 DNA: TGTGCCAGCAGGGGACAGGGTTGGAGAGCCAAAAACATTCAGTACTTC; CDR3 protein: CASRGQGWRAKNIQYF
clone size: .; J gene: TRBJ1-2; V gene: TRBV6-2/TRBV6-3; D gene: .; CDR3 DNA: TGTGCCAGCTCAAGGGAAAGATACTATGGCTACACCTTC; CDR3 protein: CASSRERYYGYTF
clone size: .; J gene: TRBJ2-7; V gene: TRBV7-9; D gene: .; CDR3 DNA: TGTGCCAGCAGGGCGGATGGGGCGTACGAGCAGTACTTC; CDR3 protein: CASRADGAYEQYF
clone size: few; J gene: TRBJ1-2; V gene: TRBV6-1; D gene: .; CDR3 DNA: TGTGCCATCTTCCGACAGTATGGCTACACCTTC; CDR3 protein: CAIFRQYGYTF
clone size: many; J gene: TRBJ1-6; V gene: TRBV6-1; D gene: .; CDR3 DNA: TGTGCCAGCACCTCGGGGGGCTCGTCCTATAATTCACCCCTCCACTTT; CDR3 protein: CASTSGGSSYNSPLHF
clone size: .; J gene: TRBJ1-5; V gene: TRBV6-2/TRBV6-3; D gene: .; CDR3 DNA: TGTGCCAGCAGTTACTCGTGGAGGGACGGTCAGCCCCAGCATTTT; CDR3 protein: CASSYSWRDGQPQHF
clone size: many; J gene: TRBJ1-5; V gene: TRBV6-5; D gene: .; CDR3 DNA: TGTGCCAGCTTAGCCCGGGCGACCTATAGCAATCAGCCCCAGCATTTT; CDR3 protein: CASLARATYSNQPQHF
clone size: few; J gene: TRBJ1-3; V gene: TRBV25-1; D gene: .; CDR3 DNA: TGTGCCACCGTTGAGGGAAACACCATATATTTT; CDR3 protein: CATVEGNTIYF
clone size: few; J gene: TRBJ1-5; V gene: TRBV6-2/TRBV6-3; D gene: TRBD1; CDR3 DNA: TGTGCCAGCAGTTACCCGGCGGGACAGGGTCGACCGAGAAATCAGCCCCAGCATTTT; CDR3 protein: CASSYPAGQGRPRNQPQHF
clone size: few; J gene: TRBJ2-4; V gene: TRBV4-3; D gene: .; CDR3 DNA: TGCGCCAGCAGCCAAGATGTGGGCCGACTAGCCAAAAACATTCAGTACTTC; CDR3 protein: CASSQDVGRLAKNIQYF
clone size: .; J gene: TRBJ1-6; V gene: TRBV6-1; D gene: .; CDR3 DNA: TGTGCCAGCACCCCTGGGGGGTTCAGCTCCTATAATTCACCCCTCCACTTT; CDR3 protein: CASTPGGFSSYNSPLHF
clone size: many; J gene: TRBJ2-2; V gene: TRBV7-6; D gene: .; CDR3 DNA: TGTGCCAGCAGCTTAATTGAAGGACCCACCGGGCACACCGGGGAGCTGTTTTTT; CDR3 protein: CASSLIEGPTGHTGELFF
clone size: many; J gene: TRBJ2-7; V gene: TRBV18; D gene: TRBD2; CDR3 DNA: TGTGCCAGCTCATCAGGGACTAGCGGGAGTTTCCACGAGCAGTACTTC; CDR3 protein: CASSSGTSGSFHEQYF